This TCR beta chain was retrieved from a study of CD8 T cells in ankylosing spondylitis. The V gene's germline CDR1 is DFQATT and CDR2 SNEGSKA (reference sequence). CDR3 length: 13 residues. Trimming pared 1 base from V and 8 bases from J, leaving 12 bases between. Study-wide results and limits: It was reported that disease-linked clones were significantly enriched in matched ankylosing spondylitis synovial fluid. Blood of patients with ankylosing spondylitis appeared to be characterized by a TCR beta motif of several highly homologous variants. Before this, some motif variants had been reported in reactive arthritis synovial fluid and blood. Clones linked to the disease showed a CD8+ phenotype. They occurred at relatively low frequencies in peripheral blood.

TCRdb reprocessed the 5' RACE reads with MiXCR, giving one entry per CDR3 protein. The sample shows about 280,000 distinct CDR3 sequences, about 19% of them seen only once. This clonotype was found a few times. As yet, its antigen is unknown. The sequence was obtained from a male donor with ankylosing spondylitis or in good health (not recorded which). The sequencing sample was made of blood, either unsorted or a sorted T cell fraction (not recorded which). The chain recombines TRBV20-1 with TRBJ2-1; the D is unclear. For the CDR3, the DNA is TGCAGTGCTAGAGGGACCAACTCTTATGAGCAGTTCTTC. This codes for CSARGTNSYEQFF.